What follows are 14 T cell receptor beta chains derived from one specimen sequenced in a study of response to subunit inactivated influenza vaccine. MiXCR, applied by TCRdb to the RT-PCR reads, yields one record per CDR3 protein. The sample lists 600,000 to 850,000 distinct CDR3 sequences, roughly 15% seen once, with roughly 7.2% in the top ten. The sample was PBMCs from blood, taken 14 to 15 days before vaccination. These receptors came from a man in his forties or fifties who received an inactivated influenza vaccine.

This clonotype has only a few counts. The chain couples TRBV6-5 to TRBJ2-1; D gene ambiguous. V lost 2 bases and J 8 bases, leaving 10 bases between the germline ends. CDR3 length: 13 residues. The germline V gene encodes CDR1 MNHEY and CDR2 SVGAGI. The CDR3 DNA is TGTGCCAGCAGTTACACGAAGGGTGATGAGCAGTTCTTC. It encodes CASSYTKGDEQFF.

This clonotype was recorded a few times. This sequence joins TRBV20-1 and TRBJ2-7, with a possible D match to TRBD2 (5 bases). The CDR3 covers 14 residues. Germline lookup yields CDR1 DFQATT and CDR2 SNEGSKA (reference sequence). The germline V and J ends were trimmed by 3 bases and 6 bases, with 18 bases remaining between them. DNA of the CDR3: TGCAGTGCTAGTTCTCCCGGGAAAAGTAGCGAGCAGTACTTC. The encoded protein is CSASSPGKSSEQYF.

The rearrangement joins TRBV4-2 to TRBJ2-1, with D possibly being TRBD2 (6 bases). The CDR3 is 17 residues long. V gave up 0 bases and J gave up 0 bases, with 12 bases separating them. CDR1 LGHNA and CDR2 YNFKEQ come from the germline V gene. CDR3: CASSQDRYGSSYNEQFF. CDR3 bases: TGTGCCAGCAGCCAAGATCGTTACGGGAGCTCCTACAATGAGCAGTTCTTC.

This clonotype was seen a handful of times. The genes are TRBV5-6 and TRBJ1-1; D perhaps matches TRBD1 (6 bases). This CDR3 contains 14 residues. CDR1 and CDR2 (germline): SGHDT, YYEEEE. The V gene lost 3 bases and the J gene lost 4 bases, with 13 bases spanning the gap. The CDR3 DNA reads as TGTGCCAGCAGCTACGTGACAGGTGCCACTGAAGCTTTCTTT. It encodes CASSYVTGATEAFF.

Many counts were recorded for this clonotype. V usage is TRBV12-3 or TRBV12-4 and J usage is TRBJ2-5; TRBD1 or TRBD2 may be the D gene (6 bases each). This CDR3 has 15 amino acids. Trimming pared 3 bases from V and 5 bases from J, leaving 16 bases between. This CDR3 is CASSFESRGPETQYF. In DNA form, the CDR3 reads TGTGCCAGCAGTTTCGAATCCCGGGGGCCTGAGACCCAGTACTTC.

The chain has TRBV28 and TRBJ2-1; TRBD1 agrees at 7 bases. The CDR3 totals 15 residues. The germline CDR1 and CDR2 sequences are MDHEN and SYDVKM. Losses at the gene ends were 10 bases for V and 9 bases for J; bases not matched to a gene: 18. CDR3 loop: CATEPNRQGRSEQFF. CDR3 nucleotide sequence: TGTGCCACCGAGCCGAACCGACAGGGAAGGAGTGAGCAGTTCTTC.

This clonotype was recorded at least ten times. The chain employs TRBV28 and TRBJ2-5, with a tentative D call TRBD1 (6 bases). In germline, CDR1 is MDHEN, CDR2 SYDVKM. CDR3 length: 14 residues. V gave up 4 bases and J gave up 4 bases, with 13 bases separating them. CDR3 bases: TGTGCCAGCAGTTATCTGACAGGAAGAGAGACCCAGTACTTC. This translates into CASSYLTGRETQYF.

This chain joins TRBV20-1 and TRBJ2-3; 11 bases fit TRBD2. V was pared by 3 bases and J by 2 bases, with 4 bases of the junction left unmatched. This CDR3 is 15 amino acids long. Germline loops: CDR1 DFQATT, CDR2 SNEGSKA (reference sequence). The CDR3 loop is CSASPSGGYTDTQYF. Written as DNA, the CDR3 is TGCAGTGCTAGTCCTAGCGGGGGGTACACAGATACGCAGTATTTT.

In its sample, this clonotype was seen a few times. The chain is built from TRBV11-2 and TRBJ2-5; TRBD2 matches 13 bases. The CDR3 spans 17 residues. Germline CDR1 is SGHAT and CDR2 is FQNNGV. The trim removed 5 bases at V and 3 bases at J, leaving 9 bases unmatched. The CDR3 here is CASSQGPGLAGKETQYF. The CDR3 DNA sequence: TGTGCCAGCAGCCAAGGGCCGGGACTAGCGGGAAAAGAGACCCAGTACTTC.

This chain joins TRBV7-3 and TRBJ2-3; D is uncertain. The CDR3 loop spans 15 amino acids. Germline V gene data show CDR1 as SGHTA and CDR2 as FQGTGA. V lost 0 bases, J lost 1 base, and 8 bases lay in between. The CDR3 loop reads CASSLTVGGTDTQYF. The CDR3 DNA sequence: TGTGCCAGCAGCTTAACTGTTGGCGGCACAGATACGCAGTATTTT.

A remark on this clonotype: The junction departs from germline at one end; a sequencing error may be responsible. This chain connects TRBV6-6 to TRBJ2-7, with D hard to call. The CDR3 is 11 residues long. The V gene's germline CDR1 is MNHNY and CDR2 SVGAGI (reference sequence). In DNA form, the CDR3 reads TGTGCCAGCAGTTACGGTTCTTTAAAGTTCTTC. Protein sequence: CASSYGSLKFF.

The chain carries TRBV7-2 and TRBJ2-7, with 8 bases aligning to TRBD1. The CDR3 is made up of 16 amino acids. CDR1 SGHTA and CDR2 FQGNSA come from the germline V gene. V gave up 5 bases and J gave up 2 bases; unmatched junction bases: 11. CDR3 nucleotide sequence: TGTGCCAGCAGCCTCTACCCGGGACAGGCGACCTACGAGCAGTACTTC. It codes for CASSLYPGQATYEQYF. The full variable domain, with the rest looked up from reference TRBV7-2 and TRBJ2-7, is GAGVSQSPSNKVTEKGKDVELRCDPISGHTALYWYRQSLGQGLEFLIYFQGNSAPDKSGLPSDRFSAERTGGSVSTLTIQRTQQEDSAVYLCASSLYPGQATYEQYFGPGTRLTVT.

The chain couples TRBV9 to TRBJ2-7; D possibly corresponds to TRBD2 (5 bases). Trimming left V 3 bases short and J 2 bases short, with 9 bases between. This CDR3 contains 13 residues. Germline V gene lookup returns CDR1 SGDLS and CDR2 YYNGEE. The CDR3 reads CASSGSDPYEQYF. The CDR3 DNA reads as TGTGCCAGCAGCGGTAGCGATCCCTACGAGCAGTACTTC.

The V call is TRBV7-8, the J call TRBJ1-2; D possibly corresponds to TRBD1 (5 bases). The CDR3 length is 15 residues. The germline V and J ends were trimmed by 5 bases and 7 bases, with 20 bases remaining between them. Germline V gives CDR1 SGHVS, CDR2 FQNEAQ. The CDR3 DNA follows: TGTGCCAGCAGCCCTAGTGGGTCCTCCCAGGGTGGCTACACCTTC. Translating it yields CASSPSGSSQGGYTF.